This T cell receptor beta chain emerged from a study of T cell responses to AZD1222 COVID-19 vaccine. The CDR3 runs 15 residues. In germline, CDR1 is SGHNT, CDR2 YYREEE (reference sequence). V dropped 2 bases and J dropped 3 bases, with 11 bases sitting between them. The protocol was immunoSEQ multiplex PCR, while the TCRdb copy is restricted to in-frame clones and leaves out a portion. The data contain 150,000 or so clones, over 70% of them singletons. This clone was detected a few times. The clonotype was recovered from an adult who received the AZD1222 COVID-19 vaccine. This rearrangement joins TRBV5-4 to TRBJ1-4; D is unclear. The material sequenced was peripheral blood, taken 28 days after the second AZD1222 dose. In nucleotides, the CDR3 is TGTGCCAGCAGCTTAGCTGGACCAGCTAATGAAAAACTGTTTTTT. It yields the protein CASSLAGPANEKLFF.